A selection of T cell receptor beta chains follows, all from one sample in a study of chemoradiotherapy in HPV16-positive cancers. Generated by immunoSEQ multiplex PCR, the TCRdb table keeps only in-frame clones and is missing some. The table shows some 14,000 clones, with more than 60% occurring only once. The biological material was taken from a patient who underwent chemoradiotherapy. These receptors all stem from a human donor with HPV-associated anogenital cancer. Both conserved end residues are part of each CDR3. A D gene is named only where the DNA matches it firmly. For some rows the clone size is stated as once, few or many, or as a class when expanded; others skip it.

V gene,clone size,D gene,J gene,CDR3 protein,CDR3 DNA
TRBV6-5,.,.,TRBJ2-3,CASSYSAGLLYF,TGTGCCAGCAGTTACTCGGCGGGATTACTGTATTTT
TRBV5-4,.,TRBD1,TRBJ1-1,CASSSSRGFHLNTEAFF,TGTGCCAGCAGCTCCTCCAGGGGGTTCCACTTGAACACTGAAGCTTTCTTT
TRBV4-2,.,TRBD2,TRBJ2-7,CASSPSASGVYEQYF,TGTGCCAGCAGCCCGTCGGCTAGCGGGGTCTACGAGCAGTACTTC
TRBV7-6,.,TRBD2,TRBJ2-1,CASSLAGGYNEQFF,TGTGCCAGCAGCCTAGCGGGGGGATACAATGAGCAGTTCTTC
TRBV7-2,.,.,TRBJ1-5,CASSGHSNQPQHF,TGTGCCAGCAGCGGTCATAGCAATCAGCCCCAGCATTTT
TRBV7-6,.,.,TRBJ1-3,CASSLGGSLATGNTIYF,TGTGCCAGCAGCTTAGGAGGTTCTCTGGCCACTGGAAACACCATATATTTT
TRBV7-9,.,.,TRBJ2-5,CASSSPFGAGETQYF,TGTGCCAGCAGCTCCCCCTTCGGGGCGGGGGAGACCCAGTACTTC
TRBV7-2,.,.,TRBJ2-7,CASSLERYF,TGTGCCAGCAGCTTAGAGCGGTACTTC
TRBV6-1,.,.,TRBJ2-5,CASSVSSWARQETQYF,TGTGCCAGCAGTGTGAGTAGCTGGGCTCGCCAAGAGACCCAGTACTTC
TRBV7-2,.,TRBD2,TRBJ2-1,CASSLRFTSGHSSYNEQFF,TGTGCCAGCAGCTTACGCTTTACTAGCGGTCATAGCTCCTACAATGAGCAGTTCTTC
TRBV10-3,.,TRBD1,TRBJ1-2,CAISVGQGIDGYTF,TGTGCCATCAGTGTCGGACAGGGGATCGATGGCTACACCTTC
TRBV19,.,TRBD1,TRBJ2-7,CASSSGTGAYEQYF,TGTGCCAGTAGTTCCGGGACAGGAGCCTACGAGCAGTACTTC
TRBV19,.,.,TRBJ1-1,CASSTFRSTEAFF,TGTGCCAGTAGTACCTTTAGAAGCACTGAAGCTTTCTTT
TRBV11-1,.,TRBD2,TRBJ2-3,CASSLRGTSGTDTQYF,TGTGCCAGCAGCTTACGAGGGACTAGCGGCACAGATACGCAGTATTTT
TRBV4-1,once,.,TRBJ2-5,CASSQVLGRRAETQYF,TGCGCCAGCAGCCAAGTATTGGGCCGGCGAGCGGAGACCCAGTACTTC
TRBV29-1,.,.,TRBJ2-5,CSVPIQETQYF,TGCAGCGTACCCATTCAAGAGACCCAGTACTTC
TRBV19,.,.,TRBJ1-2,CACLQGTYGYTF,TGTGCCTGCCTACAGGGAACCTATGGCTACACCTTC
TRBV19,few,.,TRBJ1-2,CASSIPPGRESGYTF,TGTGCCAGTAGTATACCCCCTGGCAGGGAAAGCGGCTACACCTTC
TRBV7-2,.,.,TRBJ2-3,CASSPYSSTDTQYF,TGTGCCAGCAGCCCGTACTCAAGCACAGATACGCAGTATTTT
TRBV7-2,.,.,TRBJ1-1,CASSSPREAFF,TGTGCCAGCAGCTCGCCAAGGGAAGCTTTCTTT
TRBV6-1,.,.,TRBJ1-5,CASTSGSPYQPQHF,TGTGCCAGCACCTCGGGGTCTCCCTATCAGCCCCAGCATTTT
TRBV9,once,.,TRBJ2-1,CASSVVDRRNEQFF,TGTGCCAGCAGCGTAGTTGACAGACGGAATGAGCAGTTCTTC
TRBV6-6,.,.,TRBJ1-1,CASKDFNTEAFF,TGTGCCAGCAAGGATTTTAACACTGAAGCTTTCTTT
TRBV11-3,.,.,TRBJ1-2,CASSLGISGGYTF,TGTGCCAGCAGCTTGGGAATTTCCGGAGGCTACACCTTC
TRBV27,.,.,TRBJ1-1,CASSSGNTEAFF,TGTGCCAGCAGTTCGGGCAACACTGAAGCTTTCTTT
TRBV18,.,TRBD1,TRBJ2-1,CASSRGTGGLGFNEQFF,TGTGCCAGCTCACGTGGGACAGGGGGCCTTGGGTTCAATGAGCAGTTCTTC
TRBV2,few,.,TRBJ1-1,CASKAQGNTEAFF,TGTGCCTCCAAGGCTCAGGGGAACACTGAAGCTTTCTTT
TRBV5-5,.,.,TRBJ2-1,CASSLVSGSEQFF,TGTGCCAGCAGCTTGGTGAGCGGCTCTGAGCAGTTCTTC
TRBV30,.,.,TRBJ2-7,CAWSDRVPYEQYF,TGTGCCTGGAGTGACAGGGTCCCCTACGAGCAGTACTTC
TRBV15,.,.,TRBJ2-3,CATSRGYRDGTDTQYF,TGTGCCACCAGCAGAGGTTACAGGGATGGCACAGATACGCAGTATTTT
TRBV4-1,.,.,TRBJ1-1,CASSPNRDAEAFF,TGCGCCAGCAGCCCCAACAGGGATGCTGAAGCTTTCTTT
TRBV6-1,.,.,TRBJ1-2,CASSEASGNYGYTF,TGTGCCAGCAGTGAAGCGTCAGGGAACTATGGCTACACCTTC
TRBV29-1,.,TRBD1,TRBJ1-2,CSVEGGTDYYGYTF,TGCAGCGTTGAAGGCGGGACAGATTACTATGGCTACACCTTC
TRBV4-1,.,TRBD2,TRBJ2-2,CASSQDGGRNTGELFF,TGCGCCAGCAGCCAAGATGGCGGGAGGAACACCGGGGAGCTGTTTTTT
TRBV9,.,TRBD1,TRBJ1-2,CASSGRPNQGGYGYTF,TGTGCCAGCAGCGGCCGTCCGAATCAGGGGGGGTATGGCTACACCTTC
TRBV15,.,.,TRBJ1-2,CATSTRRGASGYTF,TGTGCCACCAGCACCCGTAGAGGGGCCAGTGGCTACACCTTC
TRBV15,.,.,TRBJ2-3,CATSRGTVTDTQYF,TGTGCCACCAGCAGAGGCACAGTCACAGATACGCAGTATTTT
TRBV7-2,.,TRBD1,TRBJ1-6,CASSLRSGGDNSPLHF,TGTGCCAGCAGCTTAAGGTCAGGGGGGGATAATTCACCCCTCCACTTT
TRBV28,few,TRBD1,TRBJ1-6,CASRRVDRGKLTPLHF,TGTGCCAGCCGGAGGGTGGACAGGGGGAAGCTGACACCCCTCCACTTT
TRBV27,.,.,TRBJ1-4,CASSHRIKNEKLFF,TGTGCCAGCAGTCACCGCATTAAGAATGAAAAACTGTTTTTT
TRBV30,once,.,TRBJ1-1,CAWSELMNTEAFF,TGTGCCTGGAGTGAGCTAATGAACACTGAAGCTTTCTTT
TRBV19,once,TRBD2,TRBJ2-3,CASSLPLNSGGTDTQYF,TGTGCCAGTAGTCTCCCTCTTAATAGCGGGGGCACAGATACGCAGTATTTT
TRBV4-1,.,.,TRBJ1-4,CASSQDSRGEYEKLFF,TGCGCCAGCAGCCAAGATTCGAGAGGGGAGTATGAAAAACTGTTTTTT
TRBV5-8,.,TRBD1,TRBJ2-5,CASSFRDRPQETQYF,TGTGCCAGCAGCTTTCGGGACAGACCCCAAGAGACCCAGTACTTC
TRBV19,once,TRBD1,TRBJ1-6,CASSIRGLESPLHF,TGTGCCAGTAGTATCAGGGGGCTGGAGTCACCCCTCCACTTT
TRBV6-5,.,.,TRBJ1-1,CASRHPGSQNTEAFF,TGTGCCAGCAGGCACCCGGGCTCCCAGAACACTGAAGCTTTCTTT
TRBV7-9,once,TRBD1,TRBJ2-2,CASSPGTDPSGELFF,TGTGCCAGCAGCCCCGGGACAGACCCTTCCGGGGAGCTGTTTTTT
TRBV5-6,.,TRBD1,TRBJ1-2,CASSRDRGRYGYTF,TGTGCCAGCAGCAGGGACAGGGGGAGATATGGCTACACCTTC
TRBV9,few,.,TRBJ2-2,CASSVAGAQGELFF,TGTGCCAGCAGCGTAGCAGGGGCGCAAGGGGAGCTGTTTTTT
TRBV27,.,TRBD1,TRBJ2-1,CASSLPGQQSSYNEQFF,TGTGCCAGCAGTTTACCGGGACAGCAGAGCTCCTACAATGAGCAGTTCTTC
TRBV11-1,.,.,TRBJ2-1,CASSQGQKQFF,TGTGCCAGCAGCCAGGGCCAAAAGCAGTTCTTC
TRBV27,.,.,TRBJ2-2,CASSPLGGGETGELFF,TGTGCCAGCAGTCCGCTAGGGGGCGGGGAGACCGGGGAGCTGTTTTTT
TRBV7-3,.,.,TRBJ1-1,CASSLTTNTEAFF,TGTGCCAGCAGCTTAACAACCAACACTGAAGCTTTCTTT